Following are 25 T cell receptor beta chains from one sample sequenced in a study of blood T cells in healthy people across ages. Primers used in a second PCR of roughly 6 to 12 cycles were a sample-barcoded 5' primer and a J-beta primer mix. TCRdb re-derived calls from the 5' RACE reads in MiXCR, one entry per CDR3 protein. The sample has 800,000 to 950,000 distinct CDR3 sequences; roughly 28% are singletons. These data were also filed under a second study, of T cells of mothers and their children.

Sequencing used blood. The receptors shown here come from a woman aged 40 to 49 in good health.

This clonotype was observed a handful of times. V usage is TRBV20-1 and J usage is TRBJ1-1, with D uncertain. The CDR3 has 16 residues. The V end lost 1 base, the J end lost 4 bases, and 19 bases lay between the germline ends. Germline lookup yields CDR1 DFQATT and CDR2 SNEGSKA (reference sequence). The chain's CDR3 is CSARAGLATRFTEAFF. The CDR3 DNA reads TGCAGTGCTAGAGCTGGGCTGGCGACGAGGTTCACTGAAGCTTTCTTT.

This clonotype was found a few times. The gene calls are TRBV18 and TRBJ2-7; D ambiguous. Trimming shortened V by 3 bases and J by 0 bases, and 9 bases separated the two germline ends. The CDR3 is 14 amino acids. CDR1 KGHSH and CDR2 LQKENI come from the germline V gene. The DNA for the CDR3 is TGTGCCAGCTCACCCGTAGACACCTCCTACGAGCAGTACTTC. Protein sequence: CASSPVDTSYEQYF. The full variable domain, with the rest looked up from reference TRBV18 and TRBJ2-7, is NAGVMQNPRHLVRRRGQEARLRCSPMKGHSHVYWYRQLPEEGLKFMVYLQKENIIDESGMPKERFSAEFPKEGPSILRIQQVVRGDSAAYFCASSPVDTSYEQYFGPGTRLTVT.

The sample holds many counts of this clonotype. Here the CDR3 reads CASSSLRQRTRSEQYF. The CDR3, as DNA: TGTGCCAGCAGCTCCCTTCGACAGCGTACGCGGAGCGAGCAGTACTTC. The chain has TRBV5-6 and TRBJ2-7; maybe TRBD1 (5 bases). The germline V and J ends were trimmed by 3 bases and 6 bases, with 22 bases remaining between them. This CDR3 region has 16 residues. Germline lookup yields CDR1 SGHDT and CDR2 YYEEEE.

The chain recombines TRBV9 with TRBJ2-1; 7 bases agree with TRBD2. Trimming took 4 bases from V and 10 from J; bases not matched to a gene: 14. The CDR3 runs to 15 residues. The germline V gene has CDR1 SGDLS and CDR2 YYNGEE. This chain's CDR3 is CASSSRDVAGEEQFF. The CDR3 DNA sequence: TGTGCCAGCAGCTCTCGTGACGTTGCGGGAGAGGAGCAGTTCTTC. The entire variable domain, with the rest obtained from reference TRBV9 and TRBJ2-1, is as follows: DSGVTQTPKHLITATGQRVTLRCSPRSGDLSVYWYQQSLDQGLQFLIQYYNGEERAKGNILERFSAQQFPDLHSELNLSSLELGDSALYFCASSSRDVAGEEQFFGPGTRLTVL.

The sample holds a few counts of this clonotype. One junction end does not reproduce the germline sequence, and a read error may be involved. The chain uses TRBV18 and TRBJ2-1, with 9 bases lining up with TRBD1. The CDR3 is 14 amino acids. Germline CDR1 reads KGHSH; CDR2 reads LQKENI. Here the CDR3 DNA reads TGTGTCAGCTCACCGGGACAGGGTGGGGTCGAGCAGTTCTTC. It is translated as CVSSPGQGGVEQFF.

This clonotype was seen repeatedly, ten times or more. The CDR3 loop is CSGVGGQGLETQYF. The DNA for the CDR3 is TGCAGCGGGGTAGGGGGACAGGGTTTGGAGACCCAGTACTTC. This rearrangement joins TRBV29-1 to TRBJ2-5, with 9 bases identical to TRBD1. This CDR3 has 14 residues. The germline V gene encodes CDR1 SQVTM and CDR2 ANQGSEA. J was trimmed by 5 bases and V by 7 bases; bases with no gene match: 11.

The J gene is TRBJ2-5, the V gene TRBV5-1, with a possible D match to TRBD1 (5 bases). The germline V gene encodes CDR1 SGHRS and CDR2 YFSETQ. V shed 4 bases and J shed 2 bases, with 15 bases lying between them. The CDR3 runs 15 residues. The CDR3 spells CASSVGAGPQETQYF. Written as DNA, the CDR3 is TGCGCCAGCAGCGTAGGGGCCGGACCGCAAGAGACCCAGTACTTC.

The rearrangement joins TRBV7-8 to TRBJ2-3; no reliable D call. This CDR3 region has 15 residues. The germline V gene encodes CDR1 SGHVS and CDR2 FQNEAQ. Trimming took 5 bases from V and 6 from J, leaving 18 bases between them. The CDR3 DNA reads TGTGCCAGCAGCCCCAATCTAGAGTCGTTTGATACGCAGTATTTT. Its protein product is CASSPNLESFDTQYF.

This clonotype was counted many times. Here the CDR3 DNA reads TGCAGTGCACCGGAAGCGGGGGGCCACGAGCAGTACTTC. Translation: CSAPEAGGHEQYF. The J gene is TRBJ2-7, the V gene TRBV20-1; TRBD2 matches 9 bases. This CDR3 is 13 amino acids long. Per germline, CDR1 DFQATT and CDR2 SNEGSKA (reference sequence). V gave up 6 bases and J gave up 5 bases; unmatched junction bases: 8.

This clonotype was seen more than once but under ten times. The V gene is TRBV4-3, the J gene TRBJ1-2; maybe TRBD1 (5 bases). Germline V gives CDR1 LGHNA, CDR2 YSLEER. The V and J ends lost 5 bases and 0 bases respectively, with 10 bases between them. The CDR3 consists of 14 residues. The CDR3 nucleotides read TGCGCCAGCAGCGAGGGACGGTCTAACTATGGCTACACCTTC. Encoded protein: CASSEGRSNYGYTF.

V gene TRBV4-1 combines with J gene TRBJ1-1; D is uncertain. The CDR3 runs 14 residues. Germline-derived CDR1 and CDR2 are MGHRA and YSYEKL. V lost 0 bases to trimming and J lost 4 bases, with 9 bases between them. Here the CDR3 reads CASSQEWGGTEAFF. CDR3 DNA sequence: TGCGCCAGCAGCCAAGAATGGGGAGGCACTGAAGCTTTCTTT.

This clonotype came up a few times. The CDR3 region has the DNA TGCGCCAGCAGCTTGGCAGCGGGGAACTCCTACGAGCAGTACTTC. Protein product: CASSLAAGNSYEQYF. The gene calls are TRBV5-1 and TRBJ2-7; 7 bases line up with TRBD2. V lost 0 bases to trimming and J lost 0 bases; unmatched junction nucleotides: 3. The CDR3 runs 15 residues. In germline, CDR1 is SGHRS, CDR2 YFSETQ.

The chain recombines TRBV28 with TRBJ2-4; TRBD2 is a possible D gene (5 bases). V was trimmed by 4 bases and J by 13 bases, leaving 17 bases between them. The CDR3 covers 13 residues. Germline loops: CDR1 MDHEN, CDR2 SYDVKM. CDR3 coding DNA: TGTGCCAGCAGTTACCGGGATAGCAATGAGCAGTACTTC. This translates into CASSYRDSNEQYF.

The J gene is TRBJ1-5, the V gene TRBV12-3 or TRBV12-4, with a possible D match to TRBD1 (6 bases). V lost 0 bases, J lost 4 bases, and 13 bases lay in between. There are 16 residues in the CDR3. This CDR3 reads CASSLARTGMNQPQHF. CDR3 in DNA: TGTGCCAGCAGTTTAGCGCGTACAGGGATGAATCAGCCCCAGCATTTT.

In the case of this clonotype: The junction and the germline gene differ at one end; a read error may be behind it. The V call is TRBV11-2, the J call TRBJ2-2; D may correspond to TRBD1 or TRBD2 (5 bases each). Germline lookup yields CDR1 SGHAT and CDR2 FQNNGV. This CDR3 spans 13 amino acids. CDR3 nucleotide sequence: TGTGCCGGCAGGGTTATAAGGGACGGCAACCTGTTTTTT. It encodes CAGRVIRDGNLFF.

This clonotype showed up just a few times. Since a much larger clone is just one base distant, this may be a read error. V usage is TRBV3-1 and J usage is TRBJ1-2; D might be TRBD1 (6 bases). Trimming removed 4 bases from V and 7 bases from J, with 22 bases in between. The CDR3 consists of 16 residues. CDR1 is LGHDT, CDR2 YNNKEL, per germline (reference sequence). DNA for the CDR3: TGTGCCAGCAGCCGGAGGGGGGTATCTAGCGGTTCTGGCTACACCTTC. Its protein product is CASSRRGVSSGSGYTF.

Details on this clonotype: A read error is likely, as this CDR3 ends without the conserved phenylalanine or tryptophan. The chain couples TRBV20-1 to TRBJ2-1; TRBD1 matches 7 bases. The CDR3 spans 14 residues. V lost 3 bases to trimming and J lost 13 bases; unmatched junction nucleotides: 15. Germline lookup yields CDR1 DFQATT and CDR2 SNEGSKA (reference sequence). CDR3 amino acids: CSARSRDSQETQFL. The DNA for the CDR3 is TGCAGTGCTAGGAGTAGGGACAGCCAAGAGACCCAGTTCTTA.

This clonotype came up a few times. This chain joins TRBV20-1 and TRBJ1-1, with no clear D. V lost 6 bases to trimming and J lost 6 bases, with 20 bases between them. Germline V CDR1 and CDR2: DFQATT, SNEGSKA (reference sequence). The CDR3 length is 14 residues. The CDR3, as DNA: TGCAGTGCGACCCCCGGGCAGAAGGACGCTGAAGCTTTCTTT. Translated, it gives CSATPGQKDAEAFF.

This clonotype was found many times. This rearrangement joins TRBV7-2 to TRBJ2-6, with a tentative D call TRBD2 (6 bases). Germline CDR1 SGHTA, CDR2 FQGNSA. The V and J ends lost 3 bases and 10 bases respectively, with 7 bases between them. The CDR3 spans 12 residues. CDR3 nucleotide sequence: TGTGCCAGCAGCTTCGGGGGTAACGTCCTGACTTTC. It encodes CASSFGGNVLTF.

This clonotype was observed a few times. This chain joins TRBV9 and TRBJ2-3; D is unclear. Germline CDR1 and CDR2: SGDLS and YYNGEE. CDR3 length: 13 residues. V was cut by 3 bases and J by 0 bases, with 5 bases left in between. CDR3 sequence reads: CASSALSTDTQYF. CDR3 nucleotide sequence: TGTGCCAGCAGCGCCCTTAGCACAGATACGCAGTATTTT.

This clonotype was detected a few times. The chain links TRBV7-9 to TRBJ2-1; TRBD2 aligns across 8 bases. CDR1 is SEHNR, CDR2 FQNEAQ, per germline (reference sequence). With 7 bases clipped from V and 5 bases from J, the junction kept 10 bases outside the gene matches. The CDR3 totals 15 residues. The CDR3 DNA reads TGTGCCAGCACCATGGCGGGGGGTAGGGACAATGAGCAGTTCTTC. This gives the protein CASTMAGGRDNEQFF. The full variable domain, rest sourced from reference TRBV7-9 and TRBJ2-1, is DTGVSQNPRHKITKRGQNVTFRCDPISEHNRLYWYRQTLGQGPEFLTYFQNEAQLEKSRLLSDRFSAERPKGSFSTLEIQRTEQGDSAMYLCASTMAGGRDNEQFFGPGTRLTVL.

This clonotype was observed a few times. The J gene is TRBJ2-4, the V gene TRBV27; D remains ambiguous. There are 13 residues in the CDR3. The ends were cut back, 4 bases at V and 13 bases at J, with 17 bases in the middle. The V gene's germline CDR1 is MNHEY and CDR2 SMNVEV (reference sequence). DNA for the CDR3: TGTGCCAGCAGTTCAAACTTCTACAATGAGCAGTACTTC. It yields the protein CASSSNFYNEQYF.

This clonotype was picked up many times. V gene TRBV7-9 combines with J gene TRBJ2-7, with 8 nucleotides matching TRBD1. V trimming: 7 bases; J trimming: 6 bases; junction bases outside the gene matches: 5. The CDR3 runs 12 residues. The germline V gene has CDR1 SEHNR and CDR2 FQNEAQ (reference sequence). The CDR3 reads CASTTGQAEQYF. CDR3 in DNA: TGTGCCAGCACTACGGGACAGGCCGAGCAGTACTTC.

The genes are TRBV29-1 and TRBJ2-1; tentatively, D is TRBD2 (6 bases). V shed 7 bases and J shed 6 bases, with 10 bases lying between them. The CDR3 consists of 11 residues. Germline assignment: CDR1 SQVTM and CDR2 ANQGSEA. In nucleotides, the CDR3 is TGCAGCGCCTGGCGGGGCAATGAGCAGTTCTTC. Protein product: CSAWRGNEQFF.

CDR3 residues: CASKQTENTEAFF. CDR3 bases: TGTGCCAGCAAACAGACAGAGAACACTGAAGCTTTCTTT. The V gene is TRBV3-1, the J gene TRBJ1-1; TRBD1 might be the D (5 bases). CDR1 is LGHDT and CDR2 is YNNKEL in the germline V gene (reference sequence). The CDR3 has 13 residues. Trimming removed 7 bases at V and 1 base at J, with 10 bases between. The full variable domain, with the rest looked up from reference TRBV3-1 and TRBJ1-1, is DTAVSQTPKYLVTQMGNDKSIKCEQNLGHDTMYWYKQDSKKFLKIMFSYNNKELIINETVPNRFSPKSPDKAHLNLHINSLELGDSAVYFCASKQTENTEAFFGQGTRLTVV.